This TCR beta chain is drawn from a study of shared clonotypes between healthy human individuals. Study-level background: Three CD4 naive, three CD4 memory, two CD8 naive and one CD8 memory plate were used per donor.

Note on this clone: What it recognizes is unknown.

Positively selected for CCR7, the CD45RO-negative cells used as naive CD8 cells excluded terminally differentiated effector memory CD45RA+ cells. Donors, without exception, were Caucasian adults residing in Nashville, Tennessee. Several immunoSEQ plates received, in even portions, the genomic DNA of each subset. Libraries were prepared by immunoSEQ multiplex PCR; TCRdb keeps only in-frame clonotypes and omits some of them. The sample holds about 2,100,000 clones; roughly 91% are singletons and the top ten take under 2%. Germline loops: CDR1 LNHDA, CDR2 SQIVND (reference sequence). The junction had 9 bases not matched to a gene; V was cut back by 9 bases and J by 0 bases. The CDR3 consists of 16 residues. Study-level results: The researchers took only blood, and tissue repertoires probably look different.

Input material: naive CD8+ T cells from PBMCs. The V gene is TRBV19, the J gene TRBJ2-1, with 9 bases lining up with TRBD2. The TCR originated in a man younger than 30 in good health. Some clones in this sample may be carry-over from other donors' samples. The CDR3 protein is CARATSGPSSYNEQFF. The CDR3 DNA reads as TGTGCCAGAGCCACTAGCGGGCCCAGCTCCTACAATGAGCAGTTCTTC.